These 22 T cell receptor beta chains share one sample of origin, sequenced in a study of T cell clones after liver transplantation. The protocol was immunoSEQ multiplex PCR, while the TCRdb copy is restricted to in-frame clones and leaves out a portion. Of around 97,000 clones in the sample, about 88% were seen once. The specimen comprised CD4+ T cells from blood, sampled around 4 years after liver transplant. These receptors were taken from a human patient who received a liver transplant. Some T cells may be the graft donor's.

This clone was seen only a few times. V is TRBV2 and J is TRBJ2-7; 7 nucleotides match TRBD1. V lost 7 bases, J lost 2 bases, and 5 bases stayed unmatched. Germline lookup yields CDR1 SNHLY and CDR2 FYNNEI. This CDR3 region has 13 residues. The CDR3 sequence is CASKPGTAYEQYF. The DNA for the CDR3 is TGTGCCAGCAAGCCGGGGACAGCCTACGAGCAGTACTTC.

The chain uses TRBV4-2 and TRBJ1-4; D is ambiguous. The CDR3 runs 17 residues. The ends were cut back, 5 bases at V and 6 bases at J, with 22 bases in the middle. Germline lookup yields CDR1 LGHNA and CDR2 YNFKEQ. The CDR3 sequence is CASSSKKGQGLDEKLFF. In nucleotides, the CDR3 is TGTGCCAGCAGCTCCAAGAAGGGTCAAGGCTTGGATGAAAAACTGTTTTTT.

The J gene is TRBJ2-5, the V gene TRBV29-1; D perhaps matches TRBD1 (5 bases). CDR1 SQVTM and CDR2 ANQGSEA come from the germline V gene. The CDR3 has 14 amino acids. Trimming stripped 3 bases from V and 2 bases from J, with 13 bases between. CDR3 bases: TGCAGCGTTGAGGGGCAGGGAAAACAAGAGACCCAGTACTTC. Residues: CSVEGQGKQETQYF.

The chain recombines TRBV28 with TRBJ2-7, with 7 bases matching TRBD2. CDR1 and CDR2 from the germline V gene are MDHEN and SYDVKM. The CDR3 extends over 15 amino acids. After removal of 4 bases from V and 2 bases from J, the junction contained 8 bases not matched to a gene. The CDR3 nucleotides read TGTGCCAGCAGTTCCCTGCTAGCGGTACCCTACGAGCAGTACTTC. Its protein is CASSSLLAVPYEQYF.

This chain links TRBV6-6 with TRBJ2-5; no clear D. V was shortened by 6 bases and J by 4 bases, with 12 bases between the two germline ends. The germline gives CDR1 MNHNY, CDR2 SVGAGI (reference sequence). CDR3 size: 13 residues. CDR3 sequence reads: CASSPFYGETQYF. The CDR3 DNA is TGTGCCAGCAGCCCATTCTATGGAGAGACCCAGTACTTC.

Written as DNA, the CDR3 is TGCGCCAGCTTACAGCCAGGGGCGATCGGGGAGCTGTTTTTT. Residues: CASLQPGAIGELFF. The rearrangement joins TRBV5-1 to TRBJ2-2, with D tentatively TRBD1 (6 bases). The CDR3 loop spans 14 amino acids. Germline V gene sequence: CDR1 SGHRS, CDR2 YFSETQ. Trimming stripped 7 bases from V and 7 bases from J, with 17 bases between.

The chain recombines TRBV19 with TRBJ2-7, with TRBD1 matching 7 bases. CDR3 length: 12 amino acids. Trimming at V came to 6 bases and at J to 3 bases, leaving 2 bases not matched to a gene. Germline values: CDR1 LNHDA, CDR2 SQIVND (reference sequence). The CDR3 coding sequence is TGTGCCAGTAGGGGACAGTACTACGAGCAGTACTTC. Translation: CASRGQYYEQYF.

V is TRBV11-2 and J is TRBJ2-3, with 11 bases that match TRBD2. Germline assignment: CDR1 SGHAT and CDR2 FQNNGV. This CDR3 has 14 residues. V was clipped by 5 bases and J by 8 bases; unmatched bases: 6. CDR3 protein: CASSPVAGGLTQYF. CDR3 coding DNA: TGTGCCAGCAGCCCCGTAGCGGGGGGGCTTACGCAGTATTTT.

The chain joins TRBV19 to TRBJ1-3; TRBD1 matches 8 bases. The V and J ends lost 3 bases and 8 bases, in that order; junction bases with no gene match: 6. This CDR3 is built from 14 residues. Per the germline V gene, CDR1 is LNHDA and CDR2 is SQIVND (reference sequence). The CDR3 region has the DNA TGTGCCAGTAGTATGGACAGGGCCCCGGACACCATATATTTT. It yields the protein CASSMDRAPDTIYF.

CDR3 residues: CASSQDGPSNQPQHF. The DNA of the CDR3 is TGTGCCAGCAGTCAGGACGGACCTAGCAATCAGCCCCAGCATTTT. The chain uses TRBV5-5 and TRBJ1-5, with D uncertain. The germline V gene has CDR1 SGHKS and CDR2 YYEKEE (reference sequence). The CDR3 runs 15 residues. Between the trimmed V and J ends, which lost 5 bases and 0 bases, there was a span of 12 bases. Together with reference TRBV5-5 and TRBJ1-5, the CDR3 gives the full variable domain: DAGVTQSPTHLIKTRGQQVTLRCSPISGHKSVSWYQQVLGQGPQFIFQYYEKEERGRGNFPDRFSARQFPNYSSELNVNALLLGDSALYLCASSQDGPSNQPQHFGDGTRLSIL.

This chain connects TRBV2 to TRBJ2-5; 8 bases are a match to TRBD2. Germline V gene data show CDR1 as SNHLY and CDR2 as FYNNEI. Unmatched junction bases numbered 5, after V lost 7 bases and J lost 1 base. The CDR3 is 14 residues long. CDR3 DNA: TGTGCCAGCATTTTGACTAGCGCCCAAGAGACCCAGTACTTC. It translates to CASILTSAQETQYF.

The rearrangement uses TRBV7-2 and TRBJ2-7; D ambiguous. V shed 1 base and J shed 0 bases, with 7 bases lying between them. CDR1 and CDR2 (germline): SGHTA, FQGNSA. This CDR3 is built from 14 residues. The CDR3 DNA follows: TGTGCCAGCAGCTTAGAGGCCGGCTCCTACGAGCAGTACTTC. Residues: CASSLEAGSYEQYF. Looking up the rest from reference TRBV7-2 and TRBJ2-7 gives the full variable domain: GAGVSQSPSNKVTEKGKDVELRCDPISGHTALYWYRQSLGQGLEFLIYFQGNSAPDKSGLPSDRFSAERTGGSVSTLTIQRTQQEDSAVYLCASSLEAGSYEQYFGPGTRLTVT.

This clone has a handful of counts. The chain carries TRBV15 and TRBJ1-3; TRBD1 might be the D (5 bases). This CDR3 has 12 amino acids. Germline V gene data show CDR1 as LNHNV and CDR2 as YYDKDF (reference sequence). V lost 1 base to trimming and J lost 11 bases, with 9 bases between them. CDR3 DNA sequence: TGTGCCACCAGCAGAGGACAGACGGCCATATATTTT. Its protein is CATSRGQTAIYF.

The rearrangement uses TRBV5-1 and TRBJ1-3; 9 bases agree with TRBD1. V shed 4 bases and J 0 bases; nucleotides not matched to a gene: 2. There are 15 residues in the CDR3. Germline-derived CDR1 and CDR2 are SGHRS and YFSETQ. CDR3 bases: TGCGCCAGCAGCCCGGGACAGGGCTCTGGAAACACCATATATTTT. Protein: CASSPGQGSGNTIYF.

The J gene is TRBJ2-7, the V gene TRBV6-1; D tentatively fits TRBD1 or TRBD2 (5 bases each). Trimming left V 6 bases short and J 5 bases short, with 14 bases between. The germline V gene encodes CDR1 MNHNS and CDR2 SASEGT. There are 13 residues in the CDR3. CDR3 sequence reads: CASRRDLRDEQYF. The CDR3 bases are TGTGCCAGCAGGAGGGACCTTCGGGACGAGCAGTACTTC.

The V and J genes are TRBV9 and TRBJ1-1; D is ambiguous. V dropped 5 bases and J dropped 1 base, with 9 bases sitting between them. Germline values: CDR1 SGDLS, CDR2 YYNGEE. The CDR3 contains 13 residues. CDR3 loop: CASRANGNTEAFF. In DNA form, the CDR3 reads TGTGCCAGCAGGGCGAACGGGAACACTGAAGCTTTCTTT. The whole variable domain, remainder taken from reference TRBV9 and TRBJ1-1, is DSGVTQTPKHLITATGQRVTLRCSPRSGDLSVYWYQQSLDQGLQFLIQYYNGEERAKGNILERFSAQQFPDLHSELNLSSLELGDSALYFCASRANGNTEAFFGQGTRLTVV.

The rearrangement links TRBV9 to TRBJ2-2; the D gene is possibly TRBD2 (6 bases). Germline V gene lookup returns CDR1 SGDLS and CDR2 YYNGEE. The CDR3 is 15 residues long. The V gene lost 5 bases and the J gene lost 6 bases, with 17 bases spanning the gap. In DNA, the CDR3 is TGTGCCAGCAGTGGGAGACTAGTCGGCGCCGGGGAGCTGTTTTTT. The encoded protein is CASSGRLVGAGELFF.

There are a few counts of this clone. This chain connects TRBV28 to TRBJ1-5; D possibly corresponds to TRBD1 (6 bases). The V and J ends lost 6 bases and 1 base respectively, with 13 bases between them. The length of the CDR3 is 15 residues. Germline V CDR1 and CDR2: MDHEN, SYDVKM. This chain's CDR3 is CASSSRGLSNQPQHF. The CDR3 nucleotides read TGTGCCAGCAGCTCCAGGGGTCTGAGCAATCAGCCCCAGCATTTT.

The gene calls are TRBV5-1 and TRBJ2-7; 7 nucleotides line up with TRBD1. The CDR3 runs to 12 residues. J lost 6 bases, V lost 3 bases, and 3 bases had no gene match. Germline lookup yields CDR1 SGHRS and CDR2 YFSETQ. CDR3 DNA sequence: TGCGCCAGCAGCTCGACAGGGCCCGAGCAGTACTTC. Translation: CASSSTGPEQYF.

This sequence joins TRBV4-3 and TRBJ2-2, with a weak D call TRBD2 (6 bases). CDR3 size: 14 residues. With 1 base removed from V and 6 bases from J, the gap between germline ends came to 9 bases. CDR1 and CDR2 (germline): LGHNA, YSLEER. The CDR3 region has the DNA TGCGCCAGCAGCCAAGGGAGGGTCGCCGGGGAGCTGTTTTTT. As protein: CASSQGRVAGELFF.

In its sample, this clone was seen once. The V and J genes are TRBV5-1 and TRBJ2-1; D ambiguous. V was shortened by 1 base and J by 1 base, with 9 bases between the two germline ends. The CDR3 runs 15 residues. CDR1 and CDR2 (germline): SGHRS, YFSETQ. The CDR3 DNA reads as TGCGCCAGCAGCTTGTCGGGCCTGTCCTACAATGAGCAGTTCTTC. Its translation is CASSLSGLSYNEQFF.

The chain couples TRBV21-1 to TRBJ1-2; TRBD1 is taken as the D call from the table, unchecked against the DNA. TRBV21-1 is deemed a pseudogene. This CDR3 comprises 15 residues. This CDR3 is CASSKRQGASDGYTF. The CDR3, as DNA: TGTGCCAGCAGCAAGCGACAGGGGGCGTCCGATGGCTACACCTTC.